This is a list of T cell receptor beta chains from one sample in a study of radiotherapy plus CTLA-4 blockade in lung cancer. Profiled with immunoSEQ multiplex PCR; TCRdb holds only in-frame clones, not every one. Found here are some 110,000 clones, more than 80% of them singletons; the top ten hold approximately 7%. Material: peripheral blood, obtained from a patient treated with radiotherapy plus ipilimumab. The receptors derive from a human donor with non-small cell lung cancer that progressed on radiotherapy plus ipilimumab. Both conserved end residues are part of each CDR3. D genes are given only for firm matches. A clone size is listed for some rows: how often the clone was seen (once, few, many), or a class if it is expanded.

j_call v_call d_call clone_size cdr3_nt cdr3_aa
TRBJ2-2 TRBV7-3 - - TGTGCCAGCAGCTTAAGAGGGACGGGGAACGGGGAGCTGTTTTTT CASSLRGTGNGELFF
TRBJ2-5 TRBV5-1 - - TGCGCCAGCAGCTTGGGCCATTCGGGGATGACAGAGACCCAGTACTTC CASSLGHSGMTETQYF
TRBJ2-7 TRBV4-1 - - TGCGCCAGCAGCCCTGGGAGGAGAAATTACTACGAGCAGTACTTC CASSPGRRNYYEQYF
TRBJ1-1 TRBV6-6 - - TGTGCCAGCAGTGTCACTACAGGATTGAACACTGAAGCTTTCTTT CASSVTTGLNTEAFF
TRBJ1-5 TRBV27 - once TGTGCCAGCAGCCCCGGGCTCCGAAATCAGCCCCAGCATTTT CASSPGLRNQPQHF
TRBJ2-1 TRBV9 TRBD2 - TGTGCCAGCAGCGTCGCGACTAGCGGGAGCTACAATGAGCAGTTCTTC CASSVATSGSYNEQFF
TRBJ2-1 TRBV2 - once TGTGCCAGCAAAGGGGGGGGTTACTACAATGAGCAGTTCTTC CASKGGGYYNEQFF
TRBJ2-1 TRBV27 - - TGTGCCAGCAGTCCCCCAGATATAAGCTCCTACAATGAGCAGTTCTTC CASSPPDISSYNEQFF
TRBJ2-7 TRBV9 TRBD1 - TGTGCCAGCAGCAGGGGACAGAGCTCCTACGAGCAGTACTTC CASSRGQSSYEQYF
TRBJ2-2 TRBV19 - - TGTGCCAGTAGTGGGGCAGGGCGTAACACCGGGGAGCTGTTTTTT CASSGAGRNTGELFF
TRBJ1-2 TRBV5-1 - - TGCGCCAGACCAAGACAGGAAGGCTACACCTTC CARPRQEGYTF
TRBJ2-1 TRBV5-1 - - TGCGCCAGCAGCCCCATTGGGGCTAGCTCCTACAATGAGCAGTTCTTC CASSPIGASSYNEQFF
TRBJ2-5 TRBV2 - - TGTGCCAGCAGCAGGCTTGAAAGTGAGACCCAGTACTTC CASSRLESETQYF
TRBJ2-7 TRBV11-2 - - TGTGCCAGCACCAGTACCCGTTTGTCCCCTTACGAGCAGTACTTC CASTSTRLSPYEQYF